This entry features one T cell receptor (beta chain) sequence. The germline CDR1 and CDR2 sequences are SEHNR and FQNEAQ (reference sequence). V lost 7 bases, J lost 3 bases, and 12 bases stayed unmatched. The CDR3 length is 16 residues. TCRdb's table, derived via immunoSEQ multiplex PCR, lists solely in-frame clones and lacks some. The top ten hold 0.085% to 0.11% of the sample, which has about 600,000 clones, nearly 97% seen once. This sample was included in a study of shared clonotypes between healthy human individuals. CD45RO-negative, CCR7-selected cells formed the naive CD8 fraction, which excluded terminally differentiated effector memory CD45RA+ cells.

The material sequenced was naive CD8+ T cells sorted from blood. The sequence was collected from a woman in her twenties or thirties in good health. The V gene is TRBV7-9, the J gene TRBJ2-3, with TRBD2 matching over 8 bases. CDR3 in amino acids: CASISRRLATTDTQYF. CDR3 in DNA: TGTGCCAGCATATCAAGGAGACTAGCGACGACAGATACGCAGTATTTT. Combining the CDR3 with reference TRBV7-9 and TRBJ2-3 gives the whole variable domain DTGVSQNPRHKITKRGQNVTFRCDPISEHNRLYWYRQTLGQGPEFLTYFQNEAQLEKSRLLSDRFSAERPKGSFSTLEIQRTEQGDSAMYLCASISRRLATTDTQYFGPGTRLTVL.